This TCR beta chain came from a study of cytotoxic CD8 clonotypes in ibrutinib-treated CLL (dated by TCRdb to the early 2020s). For context, the study as a whole: The cohort was composed of more than ten relapsed/refractory and roughly 16 treatment-naive patients; IGHV unmutated status was identified in 17 to 18 patients. Of the 90 or so people in the trial, some 28 had longitudinal samples available. On average, each sample had 255,043 productive templates and roughly 95,000 productive rearrangements. Cryopreserved peripheral blood mononuclear cells were obtained prior to treatment, at the time of response, and at either disease progression or sustained remission. Samples at response were collected after a median of approximately twelve months of treatment, with a range of 6 to 36 months. All remission and progressive disease samples were collected while patients were still receiving ibrutinib. Partial responses were observed in approximately 24 patients and complete responses in 2; after a median follow-up of roughly 62 months, remission was maintained in 14 patients and progression was observed in some 12.

The goal of deep resolution MiSeq sequencing was a depth between 1 in 1 million and 1 in 200,000 T cells, and coverage averaged 10x per clonotype. TCR beta libraries were generated with the immunoSEQ hsTCRB Kit. Per the original workflow: Data were analyzed with ImmunoSEQ Data Assistant and ImmunoSEQ Analyzer, with V, D and J genes assigned per IMGT definitions. Clonality, with values ranging from 0 to 1, was calculated as one minus the normalized Shannon entropy of productive rearrangement frequencies. Only overrepresented clonotypes making up at least 0.05% of each patient's repertoire were included in the public clonotype analysis. Repertoires from some 14 age-matched healthy donors in immuneACCESS were used as clonality controls. Held by TCRdb, this immuneACCESS table contains in-frame sequences only and omits some clones. Under half of the omission traces to an unresolved V gene where checked; the cause of the rest is unknown. For V, J and clone size, that table is used; D and trimming come from the DNA. The sample has around 52,000 clones on record, approximately 52% of them singletons. The leading ten clones occupy around 21% of the sample.

The germline V gene (reference sequence) yields MNHEY for CDR1 and SMNVEV for CDR2. Trimmed from V: 0 bases; trimmed from J: 6 bases; junction bases lacking a gene match: 5. Spanning cysteine to phenylalanine, the CDR3 consists of 15 amino acids. CDR3 DNA only is kept here, 45 bases in frame from base 1. The paper's findings and limits, for the study overall: Public clonotypes were found to be uncommon and were observed to contract or remain stable during treatment; the increase in clonality was shown to reflect expansion of private clonotypes at ibrutinib response. Lymph node repertoires were not examined, and the timing of sampling was not matched between patients in sustained remission and those whose disease progressed. An increase in clonality was observed at ibrutinib response, with clonality remaining stable during sustained remission and falling back toward baseline at progression. Baseline clonality was found to be higher than that of age-matched healthy donors and was strongly correlated with circulating CD8+ T-cell counts.

With regard to this clone: Its antigen remains unidentified. Base qualities are not provided; no much larger clone lies one nucleotide away.

Interpreted using the paper, the time point label stands for: less than 30 months on ibrutinib. For TCR beta library preparation, about 2 micrograms of genomic DNA were isolated from cryopreserved PBMCs. Longitudinal blood samples from CLL patients on ibrutinib monotherapy were analyzed using high-throughput TCR beta sequencing. Patients were enrolled in a phase 2 open-label single-center ibrutinib monotherapy trial. This receptor chain uses TRBV27 and TRBJ2-3; TRBD2 fits 8 bases in the junction. The sequencing here drew on PBMCs, taken after 24 months of ibrutinib treatment. This TCR was recovered from a human donor with chronic lymphocytic leukemia. The sequenced DNA: TGTGCCAGCAGTTTATCGCCCGGGGGGGCCGATACGCAGTATTTT. This yields the protein CASSLSPGGADTQYF.